The subject of this entry is one TCR beta chain. Its specificity is unknown. The sample originates from a study of T cells after yellow fever vaccination. Study observations and caveats: Although most clonotypes did not, a small share appeared in both CD4 and CD8 compartments. Sorted repertoires could include abundant contaminating clonotypes from bulk cells. A large majority of primary-vaccination clones showed up again after the booster (approximately 95% CD4, around 90% CD8).

TCRdb redid the calling of the 5' RACE reads with MiXCR, one entry per CDR3 protein. The sample comprises fewer than 650,000 distinct CDR3 sequences, roughly 22% of which are singletons, and about 17% rests with the top ten. The clonotype was recovered from a man aged 18 to 29 who received the YFV17D yellow fever vaccine. The sample consisted of PBMCs, taken approximately 22 days after the first yellow fever vaccination.

CDR3 nucleotide sequence: TGTGCCAGCAGTTTACGGTACAGGGTCACAACAGATACGCAGTATTTT. It yields the protein CASSLRYRVTTDTQYF. The genes are TRBV27 and TRBJ2-3; D may be TRBD1 (6 bases). V lost 2 bases and J lost 3, with 15 bases in between. The length of the CDR3 is 16 residues. Per the germline V gene, CDR1 is MNHEY and CDR2 is SMNVEV (reference sequence).